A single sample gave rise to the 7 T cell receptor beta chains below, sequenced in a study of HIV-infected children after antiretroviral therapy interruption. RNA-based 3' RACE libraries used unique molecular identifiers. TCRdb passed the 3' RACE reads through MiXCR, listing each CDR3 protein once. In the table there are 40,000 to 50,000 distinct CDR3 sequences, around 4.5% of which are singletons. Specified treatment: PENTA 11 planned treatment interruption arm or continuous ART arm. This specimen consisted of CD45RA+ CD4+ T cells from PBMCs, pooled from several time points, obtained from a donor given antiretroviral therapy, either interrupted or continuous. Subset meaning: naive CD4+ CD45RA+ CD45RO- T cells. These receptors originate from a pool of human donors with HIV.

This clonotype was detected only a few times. DNA for the CDR3: TGTGCCAGCAGCCGCGGTGGGGGGACCACCGGGGAGCTGTTTTTT. Translating it yields CASSRGGGTTGELFF. The rearrangement uses TRBV7-2 and TRBJ2-2, with TRBD2 as a possible D gene (6 bases). Trimming took 5 bases from V and 4 from J, leaving 14 bases between them. Germline values: CDR1 SGHTA, CDR2 FQGNSA. There are 15 residues in the CDR3.

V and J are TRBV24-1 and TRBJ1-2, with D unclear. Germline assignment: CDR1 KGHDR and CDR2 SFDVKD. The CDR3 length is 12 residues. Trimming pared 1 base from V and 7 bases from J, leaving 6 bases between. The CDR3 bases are TGTGCCACCAGTGATTTAGCCGGTGGCTACACCTTC. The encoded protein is CATSDLAGGYTF.

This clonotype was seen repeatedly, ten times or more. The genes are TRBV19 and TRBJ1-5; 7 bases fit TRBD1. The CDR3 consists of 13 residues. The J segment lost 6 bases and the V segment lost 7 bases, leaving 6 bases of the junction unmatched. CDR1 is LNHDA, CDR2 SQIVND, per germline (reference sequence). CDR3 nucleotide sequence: TGTGCCAGTACCGACAGGGAAAGTCAGCCCCAGCATTTT. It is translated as CASTDRESQPQHF. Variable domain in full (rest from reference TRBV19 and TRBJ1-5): DGGITQSPKYLFRKEGQNVTLSCEQNLNHDAMYWYRQDPGQGLRLIYYSQIVNDFQKGDIAEGYSVSREKKESFPLTVTSAQKNPTAFYLCASTDRESQPQHFGDGTRLSIL.

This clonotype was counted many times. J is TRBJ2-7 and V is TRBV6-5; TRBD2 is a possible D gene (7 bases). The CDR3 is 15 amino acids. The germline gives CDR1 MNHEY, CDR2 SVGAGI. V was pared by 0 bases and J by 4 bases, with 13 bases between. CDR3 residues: CASSYSTGRGYEQYF. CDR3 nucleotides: TGTGCCAGCAGTTACTCCACAGGGAGGGGGTACGAGCAGTACTTC.

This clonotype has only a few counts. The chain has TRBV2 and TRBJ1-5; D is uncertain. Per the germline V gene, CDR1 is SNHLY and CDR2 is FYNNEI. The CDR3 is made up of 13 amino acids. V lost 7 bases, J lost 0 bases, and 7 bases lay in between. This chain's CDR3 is CASNVDSNQPQHF. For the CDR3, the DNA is TGTGCCAGCAACGTCGATAGCAATCAGCCCCAGCATTTT.

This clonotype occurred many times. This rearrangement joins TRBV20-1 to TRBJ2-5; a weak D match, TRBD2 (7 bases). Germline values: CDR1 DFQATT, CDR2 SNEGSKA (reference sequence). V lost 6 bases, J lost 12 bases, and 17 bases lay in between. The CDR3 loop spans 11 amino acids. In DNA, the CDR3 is TGCAGTGCGAGCACTGGGAGGGGGGAGTACTTC. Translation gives CSASTGRGEYF.

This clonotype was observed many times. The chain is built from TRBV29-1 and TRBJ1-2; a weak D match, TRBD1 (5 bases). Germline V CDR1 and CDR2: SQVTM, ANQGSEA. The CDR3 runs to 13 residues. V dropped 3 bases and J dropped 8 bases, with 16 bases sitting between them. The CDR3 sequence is CSVEGVGDRGYTF. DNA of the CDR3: TGCAGCGTTGAGGGGGTGGGGGACCGGGGCTACACCTTC.